These 28 T cell receptor beta chains originate from one sample sequenced in a study of T cell clonality in common variable immunodeficiency. Their target antigens are unknown. Study-level results: Fewer deletions and N-nucleotide insertions were reportedly seen in common variable immunodeficiency TCR beta sequences.

Only in-frame clones appear in the TCRdb table, and some are missing; sequencing was by immunoSEQ multiplex PCR. The counts give about 26,000 clones, none of them seen only once; approximately 24% is held by the top ten. The sample was peripheral blood mononuclear cells. Receptor source: a human donor with common variable immunodeficiency.

This clone was counted many times. Read sequence stops 3 residues before the CDR3 end, and the germline J gene provides the missing end. The chain couples TRBV5-1 to TRBJ2-3; TRBD2 matches 8 bases. Germline V lookup: CDR1 SGHRS, CDR2 YFSETQ. J gave up 5 bases and V 5 bases, and 7 bases lay outside the gene matches. The CDR3 is 14 amino acids. The CDR3 reads CASRAAGVGDTQYF. CDR3 DNA, as far as it was read: TGCGCCAGCAGAGCAGCGGGGGTGGGAGATACG.

This clone was picked up many times. The read is 3 residues too short to cover the CDR3 end, so that end is filled in from the germline J gene. J is TRBJ1-1 and V is TRBV7-3; 7 bases are a match to TRBD1. Germline V gene sequence: CDR1 SGHTA, CDR2 FQGTGA. This CDR3 is built from 13 residues. CDR3: CASSGDSSSQAFF. The covered CDR3 bases are TGTGCCAGCAGCGGGGACAGTTCGTCACAA.

On this clone itself: From the germline J gene comes the end of the CDR3, since the read stops 3 residues before it. The V call is TRBV7-6, the J call TRBJ2-3, with 9 bases that match TRBD2. This CDR3 region has 18 residues. CDR1 and CDR2 (germline): SGHVS, FNYEAQ. Germline trimming cut 5 bases from V and 2 bases from J; bases unmatched to any gene: 14. The CDR3 spells CASSLHPTSGRTTDTQYF. The DNA read from the CDR3 is TGTGCCAGCAGCCTGCACCCGACTAGCGGAAGGACCACAGATACG. The entire variable domain, with the rest obtained from reference TRBV7-6 and TRBJ2-3, is as follows: GAGVSQSPRYKVTKRGQDVALRCDPISGHVSLYWYRQALGQGPEFLTYFNYEAQQDKSGLPNDRFSAERPEGSISTLTIQRTEQRDSAMYRCASSLHPTSGRTTDTQYFGPGTRLTVL.

This clone has at least ten counts. The read falls 3 residues short of the CDR3 end, and the missing part is taken from the germline J gene. This chain joins TRBV19 and TRBJ1-1; 7 nucleotides align to TRBD1. Per germline, CDR1 LNHDA and CDR2 SQIVND (reference sequence). The CDR3 is made up of 13 amino acids. The CDR3 reads CASSMGQKGHAFF. The CDR3 bases that were read are TGTGCCAGTAGTATGGGACAGAAAGGTCAC.

This clone was found many times. The read halts 3 residues ahead of the CDR3 end, with the missing end drawn from the germline J gene. The rearrangement uses TRBV7-8 and TRBJ1-6; tentative D call: TRBD1 (5 bases). The CDR3 runs 15 residues. V was cut by 4 bases and J by 7 bases, with 14 bases left in between. Germline V gene sequence: CDR1 SGHVS, CDR2 FQNEAQ. Incomplete CDR3 DNA: TGTGCCAGCAGCTCGATTCAGGGCCCAAATTCACCC. Protein sequence: CASSSIQGPNSP. The CDR3 reads in full as CASSSIQGPNSPLHF.

This clone has more than one count but fewer than ten. The read is 3 residues too short to cover the CDR3 end, so that end is filled in from the germline J gene. The chain couples TRBV5-1 to TRBJ2-3; D gene uncertain. Germline V gene data show CDR1 as SGHRS and CDR2 as YFSETQ. The CDR3 spans 14 residues. Trimming cost V 2 bases and J 2 bases, with 9 bases left between them. CDR3 loop: CASSFSTNTDTQYF. CDR3 bases read: TGCGCCAGCAGCTTTAGCACTAACACAGATACG.

This clone was seen a few times. The read gets to within 3 residues of the CDR3 end, and the germline J gene fills in the rest. This chain connects TRBV2 to TRBJ1-6, with D uncertain. Trimming shortened V by 3 bases and J by 3 bases, and 12 bases separated the two germline ends. The CDR3 length is 16 residues. The germline gives CDR1 SNHLY, CDR2 FYNNEI. Partial CDR3 DNA: TGTGCCAGCAGTGAGTCGGCGACGGGCTATAATTCACCC. Protein: CASSESATGYNSP. The whole CDR3 region reads CASSESATGYNSPLHF.

This clone occurred many times. With the read ending 3 residues before the CDR3 end, the germline J gene is used to fill in that end. The rearrangement uses TRBV5-1 and TRBJ2-5, with TRBD1 matching 7 bases. The CDR3 has 16 amino acids. V lost 0 bases, J lost 5 bases, and 10 bases stayed unmatched. Germline CDR1 is SGHRS and CDR2 is YFSETQ. The CDR3 DNA, read in part, is TGCGCCAGCAGCTTGGCCGGGGACAGAGTCAGGGAGACC. Protein product: CASSLAGDRVRET. The entire CDR3 is CASSLAGDRVRETQYF.

This clone was seen many times. The CDR3 extends 3 residues past the end of the read, so its final part is completed from the germline J gene. This rearrangement joins TRBV20-1 to TRBJ1-2; 7 nucleotides match TRBD1. Per germline, CDR1 DFQATT and CDR2 SNEGSKA (reference sequence). V trimming: 6 bases; J trimming: 3 bases; junction bases outside the gene matches: 13. The CDR3 runs 15 residues. CDR3 loop: CSAPVTGDQHYGYTF. CDR3 DNA, as far as it was read: TGCAGTGCCCCCGTAACAGGGGATCAGCACTATGGC.

This clone was detected ten times or more. The CDR3 goes on 3 residues after the read ends, and that part is filled in from the germline J gene. The chain has TRBV7-9 and TRBJ2-7; 8 bases align to TRBD2. Germline CDR1 and CDR2: SEHNR and FQNEAQ (reference sequence). The J segment lost 2 bases and the V segment lost 5 bases, leaving 5 bases of the junction unmatched. This CDR3 contains 14 residues. The CDR3 spells CASSKAGEPYEQYF. Partial CDR3 DNA: TGTGCCAGCAGCAAAGCGGGGGAACCCTACGAG.

This clone was found a few times. The DNA ends 3 residues before the CDR3 does, and the rest of the CDR3 is filled in from the germline J gene. The chain employs TRBV7-8 and TRBJ1-1; D uncertain. The CDR3 has 16 amino acids. Germline loops: CDR1 SGHVS, CDR2 FQNEAQ. V was pared by 7 bases and J by 3 bases, with 21 bases between. The CDR3 DNA, read in part, is TGTGCCAGCATCCTAGAGGAGACGGTATTTGACACTGAA. It encodes CASILEETVFDTE. The complete CDR3 reads CASILEETVFDTEAFF.

This clone was recorded at least ten times. The CDR3 reads CASKRDSRYGYTF. Incomplete CDR3 DNA: TGTGCCAGTAAAAGGGACAGTCGGTATGGC. The chain has TRBV19 and TRBJ1-2; TRBD1 matches at 7 bases. The observed sequence ends 3 residues before the CDR3 terminus, with the missing tail filled in from the germline J gene. Germline trimming cut 7 bases from V and 5 bases from J; bases unmatched to any gene: 7. CDR3 length: 13 amino acids. In germline, CDR1 is LNHDA, CDR2 SQIVND (reference sequence).

This clone was observed a few times. The CDR3 end is not reached by the read, which stops 3 residues before it; the germline J gene fills it in. The identical CDR3 is also encoded by other nucleotide sequences in the sample. The chain employs TRBV29-1 and TRBJ2-7; 9 nucleotides align to TRBD1. Germline assignment: CDR1 SQVTM and CDR2 ANQGSEA. V was clipped by 1 base and J by 5 bases; unmatched bases: 9. The CDR3 is made up of 15 amino acids. The CDR3 bases that were read are TGCAGCGTTGAAGGGGGGAGGACAGGGGTGAACGAG. It translates to CSVEGGRTGVNE. The full CDR3 is CSVEGGRTGVNEQYF.

With respect to this clone: The sequence runs out 3 residues before the end of the CDR3; the remainder is reconstructed from the germline J gene. V is TRBV6-2 or TRBV6-3 and J is TRBJ2-7; 7 bases line up with TRBD2. The CDR3 is 15 residues long. Trimming at V came to 1 base and at J to 4 bases, leaving 7 bases not matched to a gene. Germline V lookup: CDR1 MNHEY, CDR2 SVGEGT. The sequenced part of the CDR3 DNA is TGTGCCAGCAGTTACTTTGCTAGCGGTTATTACGAG. It codes for CASSYFASGYYE. The whole CDR3 is CASSYFASGYYEQYF.

This clone was seen repeatedly, ten times or more. CDR3 in amino acids: CASSLHVIDGYTF. The CDR3 DNA, read in part, is TGCGCCAGCAGCTTGCATGTCATTGATGGC. J is TRBJ1-2 and V is TRBV5-1, with no clear D. The DNA ends 3 residues before the CDR3 does, and the rest of the CDR3 is filled in from the germline J gene. V was clipped by 1 base and J by 6 bases, with 10 bases between them. The CDR3 has 13 residues. Germline CDR1 SGHRS, CDR2 YFSETQ. The variable domain in full, with the rest retrieved from reference TRBV5-1 and TRBJ1-2, is KAGVTQTPRYLIKTRGQQVTLSCSPISGHRSVSWYQQTPGQGLQFLFEYFSETQRNKGNFPGRFSGRQFSNSRSEMNVSTLELGDSALYLCASSLHVIDGYTFGSGTRLTVV.

This clone has ten or more counts. Read data end 3 residues before the CDR3 end; the end is taken from the germline J gene. The gene calls are TRBV6-2 or TRBV6-3 and TRBJ2-5; tentatively, D is TRBD2 (5 bases). Trimming shortened V by 1 base and J by 4 bases, and 7 bases separated the two germline ends. This CDR3 is built from 13 residues. The germline CDR1 and CDR2 sequences are MNHEY and SVGEGT. The CDR3 region is CASSYFRGETQYF. CDR3 DNA, as far as it was read: TGTGCCAGCAGTTACTTCCGGGGAGAGACC.

This clone was seen more than once but under ten times. Incomplete CDR3 DNA: TGCAGCGTTGTACCCTGGACTAGCGGGAGGTACAACTACAATGAG. This sequence encodes CSVVPWTSGRYNYNE. The entire CDR3 protein is CSVVPWTSGRYNYNEQFF. The chain is built from TRBV29-1 and TRBJ2-1, with 14 bases identical to TRBD2. The sequence runs out 3 residues before the end of the CDR3; the remainder is reconstructed from the germline J gene. Germline V gene data show CDR1 as SQVTM and CDR2 as ANQGSEA. CDR3 size: 18 residues. The ends lost 4 bases at V and 3 bases at J; junction bases unmatched: 11.

This clone was seen a few times. The read ends 3 residues before the CDR3 terminus; that terminus is restored from the germline J gene. This sequence joins TRBV5-8 and TRBJ1-1, with a weak D call TRBD1 (5 bases). The length of the CDR3 is 15 residues. The germline V gene encodes CDR1 SGHTS and CDR2 YDEGEE. Trimming shortened V by 4 bases and J by 1 base, and 14 bases separated the two germline ends. Incomplete CDR3 DNA: TGTGCCAGCAGCCGAGGGACTCCTAGGAACACTGAA. This encodes CASSRGTPRNTE. Given in full, the CDR3 is CASSRGTPRNTEAFF.

This clone was seen more than once but under ten times. The read gets to within 3 residues of the CDR3 end, and the germline J gene fills in the rest. Other DNA variants within this sample encode the same CDR3. The chain couples TRBV6-2 or TRBV6-3 to TRBJ2-7; D may be TRBD2 (6 bases). CDR1 MNHEY and CDR2 SVGEGT come from the germline V gene. The CDR3 sequence is 14 residues long. The V end was cut by 2 bases, the J end by 4 bases, with 12 bases between. The CDR3 DNA, read in part, is TGTGCCAGCAGTTACACGGCGGGGCGTTACGAG. This translates into CASSYTAGRYE. In full, the CDR3 reads CASSYTAGRYEQYF.

This clone has at least ten counts. The CDR3 end lies 3 residues beyond the end of the read and is filled in from the germline J gene. The chain uses TRBV28 and TRBJ1-1, with 9 bases fitting TRBD1. This CDR3 spans 17 amino acids. CDR1 MDHEN and CDR2 SYDVKM come from the germline V gene. V shed 6 bases and J 3 bases; nucleotides not matched to a gene: 14. The CDR3: CASSRIRQGVSDTEAFF. The CDR3 DNA, read in part, is TGTGCCAGCAGCCGAATACGACAGGGGGTATCGGACACTGAA.

This clone has ten or more counts. CDR3 loop: CASSLGGENEQFF. The sequenced part of the CDR3 DNA is TGTGCCAGCAGCTTAGGAGGTGAGAATGAG. The chain links TRBV11-3 to TRBJ2-1, with D hard to call. The read gets to within 3 residues of the CDR3 end, and the germline J gene fills in the rest. CDR3 length: 13 amino acids. Germline CDR1 SGHNT, CDR2 YENEEA. V shed 1 base and J shed 7 bases, with 8 bases lying between them.

This clone was seen ten or more times. From the germline J gene comes the end of the CDR3, since the read stops 3 residues before it. V is TRBV18 and J is TRBJ1-1, with a tentative D call TRBD1 (5 bases). Germline CDR1 reads KGHSH; CDR2 reads LQKENI. CDR3 length: 14 residues. The CDR3 protein is CASSPGAPGMTAFF. The sequenced CDR3 bases are TGTGCCAGCTCCCCAGGTGCCCCAGGGATGACG.

Points on this clone: The sequenced fragment ends 3 residues before the CDR3 boundary, so the rest is inferred from the germline J gene. V usage is TRBV20-1 and J usage is TRBJ2-5; 10 bases fit TRBD2. The length of the CDR3 is 16 residues. CDR1 and CDR2 from the germline V gene are DFQATT and SNEGSKA (reference sequence). Losses at the gene ends were 3 bases for V and 1 base for J; bases not matched to a gene: 8. CDR3 bases read: TGCAGTGCTAGCCTTCGACTAGCGGGTTTCCAAGAGACC. Translated, it gives CSASLRLAGFQET. From start to end, the CDR3 is CSASLRLAGFQETQYF.

This clone was seen a few times. The missing CDR3 end, 3 residues past where the read stops, is filled in from the germline J gene. J is TRBJ2-7 and V is TRBV7-8, with D perhaps matching TRBD2 (6 bases). The CDR3 length is 14 residues. V was pared by 7 bases and J by 6 bases, with 19 bases between. The germline V gene encodes CDR1 SGHVS and CDR2 FQNEAQ. The DNA read from the CDR3 is TGTGCCAGCACCGACGGGGGTGTGGATGTCGAG. Residues: CASTDGGVDVE. The whole CDR3 protein is CASTDGGVDVEQYF.

Many counts were recorded for this clone. The observed sequence ends 3 residues before the CDR3 terminus, with the missing tail filled in from the germline J gene. The V call is TRBV7-7, the J call TRBJ1-3; a possible D gene is TRBD1 (5 bases). V was shortened by 1 base and J by 4 bases, with 11 bases between the two germline ends. This CDR3 has 15 residues. Germline V gene sequence: CDR1 SSHAT, CDR2 FNYEAQ (reference sequence). The CDR3 bases that were read are TGTGCCAGCAGCTTAGAATGGGGCCAAGGAAACACC. The encoded protein is CASSLEWGQGNT. In full, the CDR3 reads CASSLEWGQGNTIYF.

This clone was counted many times. The read is 3 residues too short to cover the CDR3 end, so that end is filled in from the germline J gene. The rearrangement joins TRBV7-9 to TRBJ1-1; D unresolved. The V gene's germline CDR1 is SEHNR and CDR2 FQNEAQ (reference sequence). V was trimmed by 6 bases and J by 0 bases, leaving 5 bases between them. The CDR3 consists of 12 residues. The CDR3 loop reads CASRGMNTEAFF. The part of the CDR3 DNA that was read is TGTGCCAGCAGGGGCATGAACACTGAA.

This clone was seen repeatedly, ten times or more. The read ends 3 residues early relative to the CDR3; the germline J gene fills the gap. This sequence joins TRBV18 and TRBJ1-1, with TRBD1 matching over 8 bases. V shed 2 bases, J shed 4 bases, and the junction held 15 bases outside the gene matches. There are 18 residues in the CDR3. Germline V gene lookup returns CDR1 KGHSH and CDR2 LQKENI. Partial CDR3 DNA: TGTGCCAGCTCACCAAATGCACTTCGACAGGGGTGGAGCACTGAA. Residues: CASSPNALRQGWSTE. The entire CDR3 reads CASSPNALRQGWSTEAFF.

This clone has only a few counts. The read ends 3 residues early relative to the CDR3; the germline J gene fills the gap. The J gene is TRBJ2-1, the V gene TRBV5-1; 13 positions match TRBD2. Germline assignment: CDR1 SGHRS and CDR2 YFSETQ. V shed 0 bases, J shed 3 bases, and the junction held 6 bases outside the gene matches. This CDR3 has 18 residues. The CDR3 loop is CASSLAVTSGGVYNEQFF. Incomplete CDR3 DNA: TGCGCCAGCAGCTTGGCCGTAACTAGCGGGGGGGTCTACAATGAG. Full variable domain (remainder filled in from reference TRBV5-1 and TRBJ2-1): KAGVTQTPRYLIKTRGQQVTLSCSPISGHRSVSWYQQTPGQGLQFLFEYFSETQRNKGNFPGRFSGRQFSNSRSEMNVSTLELGDSALYLCASSLAVTSGGVYNEQFFGPGTRLTVL.